Described below is a single T cell receptor beta chain sequence and its context. The clone's antigen remains unknown. Base qualities are not recorded, but no much larger clone differs from it by a single base. Healthy HIV-negative adults with no recently reported acute infections or vaccinations were included as donors. Only Caucasian adults living in Nashville, Tennessee, USA were represented among the donors. Magnetic negative selection was used to enrich CD4+ T cells, after which naive cells were positively selected on CD45RA and the negative fraction became the memory subset. Blood was obtained by leukapheresis, after which PBMCs were separated by Ficoll-Histopaque density gradient centrifugation and cryopreserved in liquid nitrogen vapor phase. Analytical flow cytometry was used to check the purity and quantity of each magnetically sorted T cell population. Each sorted fraction had its genomic DNA isolated and then quantified by UV absorbance on a Nanodrop 2000c.

The CDR3 spans 19 residues, from the cysteine through the phenylalanine. The CDR3 DNA has 57 bases and is translated from base 1. Taken from the germline V gene, the CDR1 and CDR2 loops are SGHRS and YFSETQ. The V end loses 1 base and the J end loses 0 bases, and a stretch of 20 bases separates them. This record comes from a study of shared clonotypes between healthy human individuals (TCRdb year 2020). About the investigation overall: The cohort comprised a couple of women and three men aged 18 to 49 years. Per donor, three plates each were used for CD4 naive and CD4 memory, two for CD8 naive, and one for CD8 memory. Blood TCR repertoires of several healthy adults were deeply sequenced to estimate repertoire size and the extent of clonotype sharing between individuals. To increase sequencing depth and limit assay-specific biases, TCR repertoire library preparation and sequencing were carried out by different laboratories using diverse techniques. Between about 0.94 and 8.9 billion PBMCs per donor were obtained by leukapheresis. Overall study outcomes, separate from this receptor: Sampling was restricted to blood, and TCR repertoires in tissue are likely to differ from TCR repertoires in blood. Incomplete sequencing was indicated by rarefaction of sorted-subset datasets, despite the large sequencing depth. Clonotypes shared by all four sorted-subset donors showed higher generation probabilities than non-shared clonotypes. The small number of donors limited the genetic and exposure-history diversity represented. About 4.5% of naive CD4, 3.5% of naive CD8, 2.3% of memory CD4, and over 0.35% of memory CD8 clonotypes were shared across several donors. Based on pairwise subsampling, the degree of clonotype sharing among donors was expected to be affected by sequencing depth. Naive subsets generally had larger estimated clonotype richness than memory subsets.

Using the deep immunoSEQ assay, multiplex PCR amplified TCR CDR3 regions from genomic DNA. Extracted genomic DNA from each cell subset was spread evenly across all wells of several immunoSEQ 96-well plates, with each plate serving as a replicate. For sorted subsets, each replicate PCR was loaded with roughly 0.2 ug genomic DNA, equivalent to 32,000 or so T cell genomes. Purified libraries were measured with a Qubit 3.0 fluorometer, size-checked on a Bioanalyzer 2100, and measured again with the KAPA Library Quantification kit. A separate single-read 150-cycle Illumina NextSeq 550 flow cell was used to sequence each immunoSEQ 96-well plate. As for the authors' bioinformatics: Because the immunoSEQ output included only junctional sequences and no quality scores, the filtering could not be the same as the filtering used for full-length reads. Sequences were annotated with PyIR, a Python wrapper for IgBLAST v1.9, using IMGT germline references to assign V/J genes and CDR3. Any read was removed if the V/J assignment was weak (E-value above 1e-6), the CDR3 was missing, or the read contained stop codons, out-of-frame junctions, or ambiguous translated residues. V3J clonotypes were defined as sequences sharing the same inferred V gene, J gene, and CDR3 amino acid sequence. The percentage overlap between two repertoires was calculated by dividing the number of shared unique clonotypes by the size of the smaller repertoire. RTK rarefaction, the Chao1 estimator, and Recon v2.1 estimates of unobserved clonotypes were used to assess repertoire richness. OLGA was used to compute generation probabilities for all TCRbeta clonotypes that the gDNA method yielded from a handful of donors. TCRdb took this table from immuneACCESS and kept in-frame rearrangements with V and J called. Such tables lack part of the clones; where checked against another copy, unresolved V genes explain under half of the gap, and the rest is unexplained. D and trimming come from the DNA, and the V and J calls and clone size come from that table. The sample profile shows some 1 million clones; 75% of them were found once. The top ten hold about 1.5% of the sample.

This receptor chain uses TRBV5-1 and TRBJ2-1, with the D segment identity uncertain. This sequence was found in a man aged 18 to 35 in good health. The sequencing sample was made of memory CD4+ T cells sorted from blood. This specimen's cell subset or site label, per the study, means: CD45RA-negative fraction. Here the CDR3 is given as CASSLYSRRGISSYNEQFF. The bases are TGCGCCAGCAGCTTGTACTCCCGCCGTGGAATAAGCTCCTACAATGAGCAGTTCTTC.